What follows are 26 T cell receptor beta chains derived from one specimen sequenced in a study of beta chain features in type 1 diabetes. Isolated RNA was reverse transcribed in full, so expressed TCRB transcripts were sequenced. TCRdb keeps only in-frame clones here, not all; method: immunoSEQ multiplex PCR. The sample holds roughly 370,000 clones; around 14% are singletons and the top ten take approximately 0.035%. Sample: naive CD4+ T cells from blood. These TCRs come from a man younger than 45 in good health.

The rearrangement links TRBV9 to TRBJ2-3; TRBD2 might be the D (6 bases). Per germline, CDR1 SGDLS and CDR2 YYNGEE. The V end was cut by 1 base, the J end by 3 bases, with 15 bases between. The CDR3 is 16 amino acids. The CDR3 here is CASSVTPSVGTDTQYF. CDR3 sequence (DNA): TGTGCCAGCAGCGTAACGCCTAGCGTAGGGACAGATACGCAGTATTTT.

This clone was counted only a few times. CDR3 DNA sequence: TGCGCCAGCAGTTACGACCGGTCGACGCAGTATTTT. It yields the protein CASSYDRSTQYF. V gene TRBV5-1 combines with J gene TRBJ2-3; D is unresolved. The CDR3 spans 12 residues. Looked up from germline, CDR1 is SGHRS and CDR2 is YFSETQ. The V end was cut by 5 bases, the J end by 9 bases, with 13 bases between. Full variable domain (rest looked up from reference TRBV5-1 and TRBJ2-3): KAGVTQTPRYLIKTRGQQVTLSCSPISGHRSVSWYQQTPGQGLQFLFEYFSETQRNKGNFPGRFSGRQFSNSRSEMNVSTLELGDSALYLCASSYDRSTQYFGPGTRLTVL.

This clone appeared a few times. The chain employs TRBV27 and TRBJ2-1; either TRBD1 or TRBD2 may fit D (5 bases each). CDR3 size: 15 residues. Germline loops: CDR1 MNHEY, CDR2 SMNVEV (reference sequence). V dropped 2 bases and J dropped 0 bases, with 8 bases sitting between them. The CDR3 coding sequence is TGTGCCAGCAGTTTAGCAGGGAGCTCCTACAATGAGCAGTTCTTC. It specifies CASSLAGSSYNEQFF.

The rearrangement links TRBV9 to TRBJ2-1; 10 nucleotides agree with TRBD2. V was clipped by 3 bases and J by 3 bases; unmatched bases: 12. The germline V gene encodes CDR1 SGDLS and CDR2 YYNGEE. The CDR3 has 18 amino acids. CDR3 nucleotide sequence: TGTGCCAGCAGCGACAATCCTCATCTAGCGGGGGACTACAATGAGCAGTTCTTC. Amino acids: CASSDNPHLAGDYNEQFF.

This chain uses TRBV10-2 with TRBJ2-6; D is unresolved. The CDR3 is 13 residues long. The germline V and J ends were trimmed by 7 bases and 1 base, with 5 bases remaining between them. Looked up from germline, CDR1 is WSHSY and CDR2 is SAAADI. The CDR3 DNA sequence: TGCGCCAGCATGGTTTCTGGGGCCAACGTCCTGACTTTC. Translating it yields CASMVSGANVLTF.

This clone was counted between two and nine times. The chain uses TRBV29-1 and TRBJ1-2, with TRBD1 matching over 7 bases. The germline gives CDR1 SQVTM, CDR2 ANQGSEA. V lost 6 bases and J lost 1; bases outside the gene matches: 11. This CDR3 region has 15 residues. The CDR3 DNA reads TGCAGCGTATTCGGACAGGAACTAAATAACTATGGCTACACCTTC. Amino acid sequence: CSVFGQELNNYGYTF.

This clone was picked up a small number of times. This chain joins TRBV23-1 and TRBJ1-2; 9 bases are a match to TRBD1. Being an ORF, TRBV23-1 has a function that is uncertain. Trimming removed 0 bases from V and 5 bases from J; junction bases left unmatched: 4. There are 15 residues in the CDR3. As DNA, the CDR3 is TGCGCCAGCAGTCAATCGACAGGGGGTCGGTATGGCTACACCTTC. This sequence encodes CASSQSTGGRYGYTF.

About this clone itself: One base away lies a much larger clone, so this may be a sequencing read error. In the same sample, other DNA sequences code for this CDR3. CDR3 protein: CASRRADTQYF. The CDR3 DNA reads as TGTGCCAGCAGGAGGGCAGATACGCAGTATTTT. The rearrangement links TRBV6-5 to TRBJ2-3; D might be TRBD2 (5 bases). V lost 6 bases and J lost 4, with 5 bases in between. Germline assignment: CDR1 MNHEY and CDR2 SVGAGI. The CDR3 is 11 residues long.

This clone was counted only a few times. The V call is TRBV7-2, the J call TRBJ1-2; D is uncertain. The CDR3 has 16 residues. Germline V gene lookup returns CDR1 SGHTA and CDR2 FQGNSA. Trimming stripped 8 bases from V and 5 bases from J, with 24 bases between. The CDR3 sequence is CASSPWPPGVGYGYTF. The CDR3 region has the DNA TGTGCCAGCTCCCCCTGGCCCCCGGGAGTGGGTTATGGCTACACCTTC.

The DNA for the CDR3 is TGTGCCAGCTCACTCCGGACAGGGGAGAACACCGGGGAGCTGTTTTTT. Translation: CASSLRTGENTGELFF. The rearrangement uses TRBV18 and TRBJ2-2, with TRBD1 matching over 9 bases. Unmatched junction bases numbered 4, after V lost 4 bases and J lost 1 base. This CDR3 comprises 16 residues. Germline V gives CDR1 KGHSH, CDR2 LQKENI.

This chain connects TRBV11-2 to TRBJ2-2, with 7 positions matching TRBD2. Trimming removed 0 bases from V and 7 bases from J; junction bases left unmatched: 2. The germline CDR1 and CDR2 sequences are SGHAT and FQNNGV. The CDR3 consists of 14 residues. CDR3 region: CASSLELAYGELFF. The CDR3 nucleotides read TGTGCCAGCAGCTTAGAACTAGCGTACGGGGAGCTGTTTTTT.

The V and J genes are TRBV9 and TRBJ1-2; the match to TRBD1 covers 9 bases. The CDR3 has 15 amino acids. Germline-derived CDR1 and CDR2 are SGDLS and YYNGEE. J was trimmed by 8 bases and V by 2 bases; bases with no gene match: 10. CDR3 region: CASSVLGDREGGYTF. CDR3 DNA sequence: TGTGCCAGCAGCGTGCTGGGGGACAGGGAGGGAGGCTACACCTTC.

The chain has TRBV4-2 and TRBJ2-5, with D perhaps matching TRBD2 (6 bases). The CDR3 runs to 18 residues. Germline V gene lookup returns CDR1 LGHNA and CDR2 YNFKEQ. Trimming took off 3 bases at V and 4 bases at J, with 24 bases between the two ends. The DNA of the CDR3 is TGTGCCAGCAGCCATGGCGGTATAAGGACTAAGAAGGGAGAGACCCAGTACTTC. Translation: CASSHGGIRTKKGETQYF.

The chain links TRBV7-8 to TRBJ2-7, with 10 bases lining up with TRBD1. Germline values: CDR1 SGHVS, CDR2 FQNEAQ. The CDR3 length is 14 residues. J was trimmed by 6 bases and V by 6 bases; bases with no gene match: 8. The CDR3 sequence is CASRSGRTGGEQYF. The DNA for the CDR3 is TGTGCCAGCAGATCTGGCCGGACAGGGGGCGAGCAGTACTTC.

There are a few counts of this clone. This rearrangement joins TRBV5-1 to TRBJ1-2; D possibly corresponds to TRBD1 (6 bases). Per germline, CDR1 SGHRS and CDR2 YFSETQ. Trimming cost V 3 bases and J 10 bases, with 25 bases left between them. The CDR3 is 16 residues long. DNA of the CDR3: TGCGCCAGCAGCTCGCGTCTCGCGCCGGACAGTACCGTCTACACCTTC. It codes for CASSSRLAPDSTVYTF. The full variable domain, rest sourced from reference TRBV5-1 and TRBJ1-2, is KAGVTQTPRYLIKTRGQQVTLSCSPISGHRSVSWYQQTPGQGLQFLFEYFSETQRNKGNFPGRFSGRQFSNSRSEMNVSTLELGDSALYLCASSSRLAPDSTVYTFGSGTRLTVV.

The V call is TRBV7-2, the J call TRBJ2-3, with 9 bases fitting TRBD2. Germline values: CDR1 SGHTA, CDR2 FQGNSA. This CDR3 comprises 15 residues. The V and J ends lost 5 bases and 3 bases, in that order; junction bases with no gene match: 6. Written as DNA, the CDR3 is TGTGCCAGCAGCCAGGCGGGAGGGGGGACAGATACGCAGTATTTT. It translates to CASSQAGGGTDTQYF.

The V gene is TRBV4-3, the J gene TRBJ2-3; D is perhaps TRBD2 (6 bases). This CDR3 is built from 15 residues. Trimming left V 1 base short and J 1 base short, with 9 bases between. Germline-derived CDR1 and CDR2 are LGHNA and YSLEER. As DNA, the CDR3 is TGCGCCAGCAGCCAAGCGGGGGTACGCACAGATACGCAGTATTTT. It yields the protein CASSQAGVRTDTQYF.

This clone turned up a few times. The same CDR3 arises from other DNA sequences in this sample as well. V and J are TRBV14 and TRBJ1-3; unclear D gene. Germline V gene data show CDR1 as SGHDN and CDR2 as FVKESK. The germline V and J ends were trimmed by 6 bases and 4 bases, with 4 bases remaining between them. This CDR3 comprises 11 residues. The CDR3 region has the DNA TGTGCCAGCAGTTCAGGAAACACCATATATTTT. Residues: CASSSGNTIYF.

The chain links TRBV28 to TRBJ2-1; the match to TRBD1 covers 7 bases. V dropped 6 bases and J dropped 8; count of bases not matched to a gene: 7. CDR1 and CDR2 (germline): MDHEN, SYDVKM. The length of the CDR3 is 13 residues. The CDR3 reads CASSSTGTDEQFF. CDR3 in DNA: TGTGCCAGCAGCTCCACCGGGACAGATGAGCAGTTCTTC.

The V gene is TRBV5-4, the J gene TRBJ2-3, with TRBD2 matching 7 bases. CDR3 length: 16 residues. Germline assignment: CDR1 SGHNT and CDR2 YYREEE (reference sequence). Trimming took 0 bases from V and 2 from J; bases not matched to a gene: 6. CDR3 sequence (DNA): TGTGCCAGCAGCTTGGCCTCGGGGACTAACACAGATACGCAGTATTTT. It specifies CASSLASGTNTDTQYF.

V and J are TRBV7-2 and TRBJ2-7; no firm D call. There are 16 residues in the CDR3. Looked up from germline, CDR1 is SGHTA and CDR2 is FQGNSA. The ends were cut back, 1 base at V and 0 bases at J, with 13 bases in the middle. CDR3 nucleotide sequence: TGTGCCAGCAGCTTAGATTACAGTCCTCTCTCCTACGAGCAGTACTTC. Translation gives CASSLDYSPLSYEQYF.

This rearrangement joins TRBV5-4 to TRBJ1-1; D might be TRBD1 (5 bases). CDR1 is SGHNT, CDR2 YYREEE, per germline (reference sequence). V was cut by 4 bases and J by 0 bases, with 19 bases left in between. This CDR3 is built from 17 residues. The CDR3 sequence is CASSPTGASIMNTEAFF. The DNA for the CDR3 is TGTGCCAGCAGCCCGACCGGGGCTAGTATTATGAACACTGAAGCTTTCTTT.

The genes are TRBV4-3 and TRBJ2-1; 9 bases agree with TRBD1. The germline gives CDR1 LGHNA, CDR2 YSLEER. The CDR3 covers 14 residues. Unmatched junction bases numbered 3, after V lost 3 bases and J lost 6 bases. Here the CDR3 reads CASSHRTGVNEQFF. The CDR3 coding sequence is TGCGCCAGCAGCCACAGGACAGGGGTCAATGAGCAGTTCTTC.

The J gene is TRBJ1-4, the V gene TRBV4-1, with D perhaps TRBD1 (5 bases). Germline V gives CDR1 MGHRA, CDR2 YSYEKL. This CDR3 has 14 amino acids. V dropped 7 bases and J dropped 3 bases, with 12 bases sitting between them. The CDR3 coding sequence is TGCGCCAGCAAGTGGCCGGGGGCTAATGAAAAACTGTTTTTT. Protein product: CASKWPGANEKLFF.

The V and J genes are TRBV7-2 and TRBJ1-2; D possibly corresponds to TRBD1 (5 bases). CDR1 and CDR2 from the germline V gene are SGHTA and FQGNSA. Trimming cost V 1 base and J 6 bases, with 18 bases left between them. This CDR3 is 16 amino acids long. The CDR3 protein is CASSLGSGREGDGYTF. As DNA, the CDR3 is TGTGCCAGCAGCTTAGGTAGCGGCAGGGAAGGGGATGGCTACACCTTC.

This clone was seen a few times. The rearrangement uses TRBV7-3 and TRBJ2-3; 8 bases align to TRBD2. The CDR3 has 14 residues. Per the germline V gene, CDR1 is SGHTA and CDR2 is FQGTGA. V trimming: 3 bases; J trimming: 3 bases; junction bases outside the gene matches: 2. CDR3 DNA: TGTGCCAGCAGCTTGAGCGGGAGAACAGATACGCAGTATTTT. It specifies CASSLSGRTDTQYF.